A single sample is the source of the 20 T cell receptor beta chains below, sequenced in a study of T cell repertoires in cytomegalovirus infection. Each CDR3 protein is one row after TCRdb ran MiXCR on the reads. The sample lists about 130,000 distinct CDR3 sequences; roughly 9% were seen once. Sequencing used PBMCs. The receptors shown here come from a human donor in good health (CMV status not recorded). Some clones in this sample may be carry-over from other donors' samples.

The table lists this clonotype with many counts. The genes are TRBV6-6 and TRBJ1-4; D is possibly TRBD1 (5 bases). Trimming shortened V by 5 bases and J by 5 bases, and 9 bases separated the two germline ends. The CDR3 spans 13 residues. Germline-derived CDR1 and CDR2 are MNHNY and SVGAGI (reference sequence). CDR3 in amino acids: CASSTRQNEKLFF. The CDR3, as DNA: TGTGCCAGCAGTACTAGACAGAATGAAAAACTGTTTTTT.

The chain joins TRBV4-1 to TRBJ1-4; 7 bases match TRBD1. This CDR3 has 14 amino acids. CDR1 and CDR2 from the germline V gene are MGHRA and YSYEKL. The trim removed 3 bases at V and 5 bases at J, leaving 3 bases unmatched. In DNA form, the CDR3 reads TGCGCCAGCAGCCAGACAGGGTTGAATGAAAAACTGTTTTTT. This codes for CASSQTGLNEKLFF.

The rearrangement uses TRBV25-1 and TRBJ1-2; 8 nucleotides agree with TRBD1. The CDR3 totals 14 residues. V lost 3 bases, J lost 8 bases, and 8 bases stayed unmatched. Per germline, CDR1 MGHDK and CDR2 SYGVNS. CDR3 sequence (DNA): TGTGCCAGCAGTGACGGGGGGACAGGAGAGGGCTACACCTTC. Amino acids: CASSDGGTGEGYTF.

This clonotype was observed at least ten times. The V call is TRBV28, the J call TRBJ2-7; D uncertain. Germline CDR1 and CDR2: MDHEN and SYDVKM. This CDR3 region has 14 residues. Trimming pared 1 base from V and 5 bases from J, leaving 12 bases between. The CDR3 sequence: CASSLSPPGHEQYF. The CDR3 DNA reads TGTGCCAGCAGTTTATCCCCTCCGGGCCACGAGCAGTACTTC.

This clonotype showed up many times. The J gene is TRBJ1-3, the V gene TRBV7-9; 7 bases are a match to TRBD1. Germline V gene data show CDR1 as SEHNR and CDR2 as FQNEAQ (reference sequence). Trimming at V came to 7 bases and at J to 4 bases, leaving 10 bases not matched to a gene. The CDR3 runs to 15 residues. The CDR3 nucleotides are TGTGCCAGCACCTCAACCGACAGGGAGGGAAACACCATATATTTT. Its translation is CASTSTDREGNTIYF.

The chain joins TRBV2 to TRBJ1-4; 7 bases agree with TRBD1. Germline CDR1 SNHLY, CDR2 FYNNEI. With V trimmed by 10 bases and J by 7 bases, 6 bases remained unmatched. The CDR3 consists of 12 residues. The CDR3 coding sequence is TGTGCCACTAGGGGGCGCAGTGAAAAACTGTTTTTT. As protein: CATRGRSEKLFF. The whole variable domain, filled in from reference TRBV2 and TRBJ1-4, reads EPEVTQTPSHQVTQMGQEVILRCVPISNHLYFYWYRQILGQKVEFLVSFYNNEISEKSEIFDDQFSVERPDGSNFTLKIRSTKLEDSAMYFCATRGRSEKLFFGSGTQLSVL.

The chain employs TRBV29-1 and TRBJ1-6; D unclear. The CDR3 sequence is 13 residues long. V shed 4 bases and J shed 10 bases, with 14 bases lying between them. The V gene's germline CDR1 is SQVTM and CDR2 ANQGSEA. CDR3 region: CSVVAGSGSPLHF. Here the CDR3 DNA reads TGCAGCGTTGTGGCCGGGAGTGGGTCACCCCTCCACTTT.

At least ten counts were recorded for this clonotype. The rearrangement links TRBV7-9 to TRBJ1-1; D may be TRBD1 (6 bases). From germline, CDR1 is SEHNR and CDR2 FQNEAQ (reference sequence). V gave up 5 bases and J gave up 1 base, with 11 bases separating them. The CDR3 extends over 14 amino acids. For the CDR3, the DNA is TGTGCCAGCAGCCCTACGGGACAGAACACTGAAGCTTTCTTT. Translated, it gives CASSPTGQNTEAFF.

The genes are TRBV4-1 and TRBJ1-1; 8 bases align to TRBD1. The V gene's germline CDR1 is MGHRA and CDR2 YSYEKL. CDR3 length: 17 residues. The J segment lost 0 bases and the V segment lost 0 bases, leaving 6 bases of the junction unmatched. CDR3 loop: CASSQDIQGAMNTEAFF. DNA of the CDR3: TGCGCCAGCAGCCAAGATATCCAGGGGGCTATGAACACTGAAGCTTTCTTT.

This clonotype was found many times. The chain recombines TRBV18 with TRBJ1-1; no clear D gene. The CDR3 has 14 residues. The germline V and J ends were trimmed by 4 bases and 0 bases, with 9 bases remaining between them. CDR1 and CDR2 (germline): KGHSH, LQKENI. The CDR3 here is CASSHPGMNTEAFF. The CDR3 DNA reads as TGTGCCAGCTCACATCCGGGGATGAACACTGAAGCTTTCTTT.

In this sample, this clonotype turned up many times. The genes are TRBV5-6 and TRBJ1-1; D not certain. CDR1 and CDR2 from the germline V gene are SGHDT and YYEEEE. V lost 2 bases and J 9 bases, leaving 20 bases between the germline ends. The CDR3 has 15 amino acids. The CDR3 DNA sequence: TGTGCCAGCAGCTTACAACCGAACAGCAACCAAAAAGCTTTCTTT. Protein product: CASSLQPNSNQKAFF. Drawing the rest from reference TRBV5-6 and TRBJ1-1, the complete variable domain is DAGVTQSPTHLIKTRGQQVTLRCSPKSGHDTVSWYQQALGQGPQFIFQYYEEEERQRGNFPDRFSGHQFPNYSSELNVNALLLGDSALYLCASSLQPNSNQKAFFGQGTRLTVV.

This clonotype was picked up many times. This sequence joins TRBV7-9 and TRBJ1-1; possibly TRBD1 for D (5 bases). The CDR3 runs to 14 residues. Germline V gives CDR1 SEHNR, CDR2 FQNEAQ (reference sequence). V shed 5 bases and J shed 6 bases, with 16 bases lying between them. The CDR3 loop reads CASSLTGGEPEAFF. The DNA for the CDR3 is TGTGCCAGCAGCCTCACGGGGGGGGAGCCTGAAGCTTTCTTT.

In this sample, this clonotype turned up many times. The CDR3: CASSLRGHEGGYTF. CDR3 coding DNA: TGTGCCAGCAGTTTAAGGGGCCATGAGGGCGGCTACACCTTC. The V gene is TRBV27, the J gene TRBJ1-2; the D gene is possibly TRBD1 (5 bases). V dropped 2 bases and J dropped 8 bases, with 15 bases sitting between them. The CDR3 runs 14 residues. CDR1 is MNHEY and CDR2 is SMNVEV in the germline V gene (reference sequence).

The V and J genes are TRBV6-2 or TRBV6-3 and TRBJ2-5, with 11 bases that match TRBD2. From germline, CDR1 is MNHEY and CDR2 SVGEGT. Trimming removed 6 bases from V and 4 bases from J; junction bases left unmatched: 7. The CDR3 has 15 residues. The CDR3: CASRASGGSRETQYF. The CDR3 coding sequence is TGTGCCAGCAGAGCTAGCGGGGGGTCCCGAGAGACCCAGTACTTC.

This clonotype has at least ten counts. The chain recombines TRBV7-6 with TRBJ2-7, with D possibly being TRBD2 (5 bases). Germline V gene sequence: CDR1 SGHVS, CDR2 FNYEAQ. The CDR3 consists of 15 residues. V lost 5 bases and J lost 4, with 18 bases in between. CDR3: CASSPVGRASYEQYF. As DNA, the CDR3 is TGTGCCAGCAGCCCGGTGGGGAGAGCGTCTTACGAGCAGTACTTC.

As for this clonotype: At one of its ends the junction is not consistent with the germline gene, which may arise from a read error. The V call is TRBV5-1, the J call TRBJ1-1, with TRBD1 as a possible D gene (5 bases). Germline V gene sequence: CDR1 SGHRS, CDR2 YFSETQ. CDR3 length: 13 residues. Here the CDR3 reads CAGSFGGGAEAFF. CDR3 DNA sequence: TGCGCCGGCAGCTTCGGGGGGGGAGCTGAAGCTTTCTTT.

The chain uses TRBV2 and TRBJ2-6; TRBD1 matches at 7 bases. CDR1 and CDR2 (germline): SNHLY, FYNNEI. The CDR3 is made up of 17 amino acids. J lost 4 bases, V lost 10 bases, and 16 bases had no gene match. The CDR3 nucleotides read TGTGCCACAACGTGGGACAGCCTTTTGGTAGGGGCCAACGTCCTGACTTTC. Amino acid sequence: CATTWDSLLVGANVLTF.

This clonotype has at least ten counts. The V and J genes are TRBV2 and TRBJ2-1; D tentatively reads TRBD1 or TRBD2 (5 bases each). The CDR3 covers 15 residues. V was clipped by 3 bases and J by 0 bases, with 9 bases between them. The germline V gene has CDR1 SNHLY and CDR2 FYNNEI. The CDR3 here is CASSEPGPSYNEQFF. For the CDR3, the DNA is TGTGCCAGCAGTGAGCCGGGGCCCTCCTACAATGAGCAGTTCTTC.

This clonotype was detected ten times or more. The CDR3 nucleotides read TGTGCCAGCAGTTTCTGGGGACAGTGGTCTTTCTTT. As protein: CASSFWGQWSFF. The J gene is TRBJ1-1, the V gene TRBV28; 7 positions agree with TRBD1. V trimming: 3 bases; J trimming: 12 bases; junction bases outside the gene matches: 7. Germline V gene lookup returns CDR1 MDHEN and CDR2 SYDVKM. The CDR3 extends over 12 amino acids.

In its sample, this clonotype was seen a few times. The gene calls are TRBV6-4 and TRBJ2-1; 8 bases align to TRBD1. Germline V CDR1 and CDR2: MRHNA, SNTAGT. The CDR3 length is 13 residues. The V gene end was trimmed by 2 bases and the J gene end by 11 bases; junction bases not matched to a gene: 5. CDR3 nucleotide sequence: TGTGCCAGCAGTGACGACAGGGGCCGACAGCAGTTCTTC. It encodes CASSDDRGRQQFF.